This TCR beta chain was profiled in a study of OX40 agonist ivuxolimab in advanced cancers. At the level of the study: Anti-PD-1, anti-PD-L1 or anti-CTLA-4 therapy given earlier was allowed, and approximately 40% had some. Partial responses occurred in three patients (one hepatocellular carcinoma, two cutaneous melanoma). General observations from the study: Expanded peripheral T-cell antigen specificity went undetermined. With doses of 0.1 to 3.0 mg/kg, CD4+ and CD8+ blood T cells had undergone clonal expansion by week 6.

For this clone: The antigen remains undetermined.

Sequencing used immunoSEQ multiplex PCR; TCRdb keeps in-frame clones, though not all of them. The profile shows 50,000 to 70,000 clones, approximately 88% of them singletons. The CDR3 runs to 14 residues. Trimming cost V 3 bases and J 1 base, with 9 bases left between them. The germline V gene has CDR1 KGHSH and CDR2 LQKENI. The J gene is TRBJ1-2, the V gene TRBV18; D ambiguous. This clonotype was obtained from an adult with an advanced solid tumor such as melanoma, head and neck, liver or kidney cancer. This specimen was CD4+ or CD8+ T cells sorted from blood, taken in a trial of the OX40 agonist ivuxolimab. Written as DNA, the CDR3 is TGTGCCAGCTCACCGGGTTCGGGTAACTATGGCTACACCTTC. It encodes CASSPGSGNYGYTF.